Shown below are 10 T cell receptor beta chains from a single sample sequenced in a study of blood T cells in healthy people across ages. Together with a sample-barcoded 5' primer, a J-beta primer mix was included in a second PCR lasting roughly 6 to 12 cycles. TCRdb independently ran MiXCR on the 5' RACE reads; one entry per CDR3 protein. The sample shows around 1.1 million distinct CDR3 sequences, 35% to 40% of them seen only once. Sequencing input: blood. Receptors were obtained from a man between 18 and 29 years old in good health.

This rearrangement joins TRBV7-2 to TRBJ1-2; possible D gene TRBD1, 5 bases. CDR1 and CDR2 (germline): SGHTA, FQGNSA. This CDR3 region has 14 residues. The V end lost 1 base, the J end lost 4 bases, and 10 bases lay between the germline ends. The CDR3 region is CASSLVGGLYGYTF. The CDR3 DNA reads as TGTGCCAGCAGCTTAGTCGGGGGTCTCTATGGCTACACCTTC.

The V and J genes are TRBV29-1 and TRBJ2-3; D is tentatively TRBD1 or TRBD2 (5 bases each). Trimming shortened V by 4 bases and J by 0 bases, and 8 bases separated the two germline ends. CDR3 length equals 13 residues. CDR1 and CDR2 (germline): SQVTM, ANQGSEA. CDR3 amino acids: CSVVGASTDTQYF. CDR3 bases: TGCAGCGTTGTCGGGGCTAGCACAGATACGCAGTATTTT.

This clonotype was recorded a few times. This chain uses TRBV5-5 with TRBJ2-7, with a weak D call TRBD1 (7 bases). V was cut by 4 bases and J by 1 base, with 12 bases left in between. The CDR3 has 14 residues. Germline CDR1 is SGHKS and CDR2 is YYEKEE (reference sequence). CDR3 residues: CASSGGTDSYEQYF. The CDR3 DNA reads as TGTGCCAGCAGCGGAGGGACAGATTCCTACGAGCAGTACTTC.

In this sample, this clonotype turned up a few times. The rearrangement joins TRBV27 to TRBJ1-2; D is perhaps TRBD1 (6 bases). Germline CDR1 reads MNHEY; CDR2 reads SMNVEV (reference sequence). V lost 9 bases and J lost 8, with 28 bases in between. CDR3 length: 16 residues. The CDR3 sequence is CARRGVYRAPRGGYTF. For the CDR3, the DNA is TGTGCCAGGAGGGGTGTTTACAGGGCGCCCAGAGGGGGCTACACCTTC.

This rearrangement joins TRBV7-3 to TRBJ2-3; D possibly corresponds to TRBD1 (5 bases). There are 16 residues in the CDR3. The V gene's germline CDR1 is SGHTA and CDR2 FQGTGA. The germline V and J ends were trimmed by 5 bases and 0 bases, with 15 bases remaining between them. CDR3 loop: CASSLTEPTSTDTQYF. CDR3 nucleotide sequence: TGTGCCAGCAGCCTGACAGAGCCCACTAGCACAGATACGCAGTATTTT.

The CDR3 sequence is CASSLLLDRADEQFF. The CDR3 DNA reads TGCGCCAGCAGCCTACTCCTGGACAGGGCCGATGAGCAGTTCTTC. This chain connects TRBV4-1 to TRBJ2-1; 8 bases line up with TRBD1. V shed 4 bases and J 8 bases; nucleotides not matched to a gene: 10. The germline V gene has CDR1 MGHRA and CDR2 YSYEKL. CDR3 size: 15 residues.

The sample holds a few counts of this clonotype. The genes are TRBV29-1 and TRBJ1-2; 9 bases map to TRBD1. This CDR3 has 17 amino acids. J was trimmed by 0 bases and V by 2 bases; bases with no gene match: 10. The V gene's germline CDR1 is SQVTM and CDR2 ANQGSEA. This chain's CDR3 is CSVETPGQGPTNYGYTF. The DNA of the CDR3 is TGCAGCGTTGAAACACCGGGACAGGGACCTACTAACTATGGCTACACCTTC.

There are a few counts of this clonotype. In nucleotides, the CDR3 is TGTGCCAGCAGTTACCGGACAGGGGGAGATCAGCCCCAGCATTTT. It codes for CASSYRTGGDQPQHF. The V call is TRBV6-6, the J call TRBJ1-5; 10 nucleotides agree with TRBD1. J lost 5 bases, V lost 2 bases, and 3 bases had no gene match. Germline-derived CDR1 and CDR2 are MNHNY and SVGAGI (reference sequence). This CDR3 contains 15 residues.

This chain links TRBV4-3 with TRBJ2-1; TRBD1 matches at 7 bases. TRBJ2-7 matches the DNA end more closely, so the J call is doubtful. The CDR3 sequence is 16 residues long. Germline assignment: CDR1 LGHNA and CDR2 YSLEER. CDR3 amino acids: CASSQEVTGEYNEQYF. The CDR3 nucleotides read TGCGCCAGCAGCCAAGAGGTAACAGGGGAATACAATGAGCAGTACTTC.

In this sample, this clonotype turned up a few times. The V gene is TRBV5-1, the J gene TRBJ2-3; a possible D gene is TRBD2 (7 bases). The germline V gene has CDR1 SGHRS and CDR2 YFSETQ. The CDR3 contains 16 residues. V lost 0 bases, J lost 4 bases, and 15 bases lay in between. CDR3 in amino acids: CASSLGYRGAADTQYF. The DNA of the CDR3 is TGCGCCAGCAGCTTGGGTTACCGGGGGGCCGCAGATACGCAGTATTTT.